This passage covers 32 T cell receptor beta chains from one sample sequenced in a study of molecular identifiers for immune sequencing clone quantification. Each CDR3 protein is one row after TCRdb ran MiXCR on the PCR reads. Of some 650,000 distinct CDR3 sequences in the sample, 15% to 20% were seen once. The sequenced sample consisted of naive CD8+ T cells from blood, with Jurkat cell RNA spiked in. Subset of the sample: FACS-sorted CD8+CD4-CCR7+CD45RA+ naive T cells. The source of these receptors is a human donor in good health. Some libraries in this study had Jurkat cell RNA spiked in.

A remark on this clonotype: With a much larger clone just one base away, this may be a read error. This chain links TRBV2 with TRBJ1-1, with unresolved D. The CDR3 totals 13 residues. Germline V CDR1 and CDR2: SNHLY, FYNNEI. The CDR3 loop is CAGRDERNTEAFF. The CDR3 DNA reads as TGTGCCGGCAGAGACGAGCGGAACACTGAAGCTTTCTTT.

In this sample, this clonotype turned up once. Here the CDR3 reads CASSYSGDYTNTGELFF. CDR3 in DNA: TGTGCCAGCAGTTACTCGGGGGACTACACGAACACCGGGGAGCTGTTTTTT. V is TRBV6-2 or TRBV6-3 and J is TRBJ2-2; the match to TRBD2 covers 7 bases. J was trimmed by 0 bases and V by 0 bases; bases with no gene match: 4. In germline, CDR1 is MNHEY, CDR2 SVGEGT. This CDR3 is 17 amino acids long.

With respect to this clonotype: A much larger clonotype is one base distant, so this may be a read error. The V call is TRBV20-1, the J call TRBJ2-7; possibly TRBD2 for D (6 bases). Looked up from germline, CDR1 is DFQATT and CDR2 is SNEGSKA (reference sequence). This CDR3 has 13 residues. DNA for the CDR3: TGCAGCGGGGGTACTGTAGCCTCCTACGGGCAGTACTTC. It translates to CSGGTVASYGQYF.

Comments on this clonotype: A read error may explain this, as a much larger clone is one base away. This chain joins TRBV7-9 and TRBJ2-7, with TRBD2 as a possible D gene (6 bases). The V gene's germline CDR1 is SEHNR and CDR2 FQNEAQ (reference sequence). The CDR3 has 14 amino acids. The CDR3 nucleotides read TGTGCCGGCAGCAACGCGGGGTCAGTTGGAGAGCAGTACTTC. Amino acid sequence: CAGSNAGSVGEQYF.

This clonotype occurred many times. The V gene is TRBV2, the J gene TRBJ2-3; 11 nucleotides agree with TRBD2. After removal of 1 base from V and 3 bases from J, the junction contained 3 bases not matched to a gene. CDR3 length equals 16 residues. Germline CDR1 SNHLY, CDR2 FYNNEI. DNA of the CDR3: TGTGCCAGCAGTGAAGGTAGCGGGGGGGCAACAGATACGCAGTATTTT. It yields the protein CASSEGSGGATDTQYF.

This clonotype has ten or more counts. CDR3 amino acids: CASSRALLEQGGNTIYF. The CDR3, as DNA: TGCGCCAGCAGCCGGGCCCTCCTCGAGCAGGGTGGAAACACCATATATTTT. The chain combines TRBV4-3 with TRBJ1-3; tentative D call: TRBD1 (5 bases). The CDR3 is 17 residues long. Germline CDR1 is LGHNA and CDR2 is YSLEER. V was clipped by 4 bases and J by 3 bases, with 19 bases between them.

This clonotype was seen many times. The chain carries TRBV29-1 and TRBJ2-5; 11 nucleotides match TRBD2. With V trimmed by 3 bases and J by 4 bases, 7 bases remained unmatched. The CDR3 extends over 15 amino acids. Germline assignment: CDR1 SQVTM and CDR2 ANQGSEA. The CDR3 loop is CSVEPIAGGGETQYF. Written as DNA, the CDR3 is TGCAGCGTTGAGCCTATAGCGGGAGGGGGAGAGACCCAGTACTTC.

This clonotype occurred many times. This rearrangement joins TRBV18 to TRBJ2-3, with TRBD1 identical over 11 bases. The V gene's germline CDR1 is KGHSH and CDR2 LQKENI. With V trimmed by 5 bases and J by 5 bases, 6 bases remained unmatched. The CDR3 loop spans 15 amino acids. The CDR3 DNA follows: TGTGCCAGCTCATCTCCGGGACAGGGGGGAGATACGCAGTATTTT. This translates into CASSSPGQGGDTQYF.

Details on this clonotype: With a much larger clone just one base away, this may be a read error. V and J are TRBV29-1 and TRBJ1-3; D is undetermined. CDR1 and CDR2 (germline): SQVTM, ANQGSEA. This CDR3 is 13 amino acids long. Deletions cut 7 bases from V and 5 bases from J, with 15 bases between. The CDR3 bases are TGCAGCGCCCAAGGGCCCGGCCGAAACACCATATATTTT. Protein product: CSAQGPGRNTIYF.

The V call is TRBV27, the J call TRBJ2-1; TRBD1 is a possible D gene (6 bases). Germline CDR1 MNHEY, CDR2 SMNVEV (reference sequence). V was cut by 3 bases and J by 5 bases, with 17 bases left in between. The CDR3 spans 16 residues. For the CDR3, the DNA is TGTGCCAGCAGTTTGGAGGCCCAGGGGTCCCACAATGAGCAGTTCTTC. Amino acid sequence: CASSLEAQGSHNEQFF.

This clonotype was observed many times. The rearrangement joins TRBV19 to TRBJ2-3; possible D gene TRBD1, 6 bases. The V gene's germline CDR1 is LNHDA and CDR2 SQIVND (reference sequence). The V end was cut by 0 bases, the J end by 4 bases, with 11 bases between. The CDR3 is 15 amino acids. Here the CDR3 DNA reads TGTGCCAGTAGTATAGATGGGGGCATCGCAGATACGCAGTATTTT. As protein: CASSIDGGIADTQYF.

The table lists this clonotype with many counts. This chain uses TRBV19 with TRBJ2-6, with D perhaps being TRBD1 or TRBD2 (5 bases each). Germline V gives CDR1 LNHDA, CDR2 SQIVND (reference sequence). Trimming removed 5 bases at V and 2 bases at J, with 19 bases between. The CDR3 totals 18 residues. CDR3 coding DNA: TGTGCCAGTAGTTTCCAGTCAGGGAGAACCCCTGGGGCCAACGTCCTGACTTTC. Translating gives CASSFQSGRTPGANVLTF.

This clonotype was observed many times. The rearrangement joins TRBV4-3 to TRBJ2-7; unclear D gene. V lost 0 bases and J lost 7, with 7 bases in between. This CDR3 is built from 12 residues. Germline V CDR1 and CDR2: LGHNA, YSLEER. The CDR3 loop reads CASSQDGVEQYF. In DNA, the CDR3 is TGCGCCAGCAGCCAAGATGGGGTGGAGCAGTACTTC.

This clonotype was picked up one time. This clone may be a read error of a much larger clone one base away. CDR3 residues: CASSEEGLEYEQCF. Written as DNA, the CDR3 is TGTGCCAGCAGCGAGGAGGGACTAGAGTACGAGCAGTGCTTC. The gene calls are TRBV7-2 and TRBJ2-7; 8 bases are a match to TRBD2. Germline V gene data show CDR1 as SGHTA and CDR2 as FQGNSA. CDR3 length: 14 residues.

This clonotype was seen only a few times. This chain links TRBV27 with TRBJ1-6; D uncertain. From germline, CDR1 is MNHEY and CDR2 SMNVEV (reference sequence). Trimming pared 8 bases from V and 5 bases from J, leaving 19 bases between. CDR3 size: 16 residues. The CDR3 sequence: CASGSLPYANNSPLHF. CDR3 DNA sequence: TGTGCCAGCGGGTCTCTTCCATACGCAAATAATTCACCCCTCCACTTT.

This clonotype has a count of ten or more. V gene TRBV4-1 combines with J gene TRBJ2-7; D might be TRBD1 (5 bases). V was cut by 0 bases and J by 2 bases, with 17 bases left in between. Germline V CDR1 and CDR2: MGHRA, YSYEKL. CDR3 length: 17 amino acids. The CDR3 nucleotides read TGCGCCAGCAGCCAAGAGTCAACAGGAATGAGAACCTACGAGCAGTACTTC. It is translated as CASSQESTGMRTYEQYF.

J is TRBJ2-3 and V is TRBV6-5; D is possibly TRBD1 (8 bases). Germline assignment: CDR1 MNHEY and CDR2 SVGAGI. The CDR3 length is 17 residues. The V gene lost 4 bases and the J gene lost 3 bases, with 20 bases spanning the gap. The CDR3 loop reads CASSWQGAGEGTDTQYF. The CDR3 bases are TGTGCCAGCAGTTGGCAGGGGGCGGGGGAGGGGACAGATACGCAGTATTTT.

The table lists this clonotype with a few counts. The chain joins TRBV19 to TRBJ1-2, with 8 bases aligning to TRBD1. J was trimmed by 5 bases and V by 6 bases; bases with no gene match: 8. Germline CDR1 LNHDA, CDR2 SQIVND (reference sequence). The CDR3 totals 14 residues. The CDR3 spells CASSYHRGGYGYTF. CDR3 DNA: TGTGCCAGTAGCTATCACAGGGGGGGATATGGCTACACCTTC.

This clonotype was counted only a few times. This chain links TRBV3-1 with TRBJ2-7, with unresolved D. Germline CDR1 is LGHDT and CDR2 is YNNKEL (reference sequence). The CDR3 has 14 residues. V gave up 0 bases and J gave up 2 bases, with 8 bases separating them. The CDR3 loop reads CASSQDFAPYEQYF. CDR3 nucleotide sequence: TGTGCCAGCAGCCAAGATTTCGCTCCCTACGAGCAGTACTTC.

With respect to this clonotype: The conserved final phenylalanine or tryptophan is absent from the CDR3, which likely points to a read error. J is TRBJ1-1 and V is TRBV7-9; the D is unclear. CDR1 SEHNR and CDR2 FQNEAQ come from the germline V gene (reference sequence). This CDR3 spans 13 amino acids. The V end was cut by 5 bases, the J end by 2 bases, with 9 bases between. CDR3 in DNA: TGTGCCAGCAGCCCGCCGAGAAACACTGAAGCTTTCATT. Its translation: CASSPPRNTEAFI.

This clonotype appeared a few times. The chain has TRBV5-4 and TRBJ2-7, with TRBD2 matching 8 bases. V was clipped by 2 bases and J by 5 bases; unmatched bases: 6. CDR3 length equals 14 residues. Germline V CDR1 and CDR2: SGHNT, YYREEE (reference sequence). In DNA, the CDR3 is TGTGCCAGCAGCTTCGGGGGGGCCGGGGACGAGCAGTACTTC. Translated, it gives CASSFGGAGDEQYF. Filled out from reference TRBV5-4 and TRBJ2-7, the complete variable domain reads ETGVTQSPTHLIKTRGQQVTLRCSSQSGHNTVSWYQQALGQGPQFIFQYYREEENGRGNFPPRFSGLQFPNYSSELNVNALELDDSALYLCASSFGGAGDEQYFGPGTRLTVT.

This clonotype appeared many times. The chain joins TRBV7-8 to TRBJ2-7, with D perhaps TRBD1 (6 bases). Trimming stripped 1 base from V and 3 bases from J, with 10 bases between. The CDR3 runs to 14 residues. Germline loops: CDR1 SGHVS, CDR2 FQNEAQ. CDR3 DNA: TGTGCCAGCAGCTTAGGTCTGGACAGCTACGAGCAGTACTTC. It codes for CASSLGLDSYEQYF.

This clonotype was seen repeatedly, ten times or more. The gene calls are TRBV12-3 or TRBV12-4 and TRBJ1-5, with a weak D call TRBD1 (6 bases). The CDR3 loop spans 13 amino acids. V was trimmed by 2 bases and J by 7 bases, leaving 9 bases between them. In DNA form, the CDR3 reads TGTGCCAGCAGTTTAACAGGGCCCCAGCCCCAGCATTTT. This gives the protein CASSLTGPQPQHF.

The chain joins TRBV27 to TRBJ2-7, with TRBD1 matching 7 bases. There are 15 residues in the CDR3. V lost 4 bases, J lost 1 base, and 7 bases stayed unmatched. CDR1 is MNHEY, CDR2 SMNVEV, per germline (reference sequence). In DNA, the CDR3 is TGTGCCAGCAGTTCAACAGGGGTAGGGTCCTACGAGCAGTACTTC. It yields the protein CASSSTGVGSYEQYF.

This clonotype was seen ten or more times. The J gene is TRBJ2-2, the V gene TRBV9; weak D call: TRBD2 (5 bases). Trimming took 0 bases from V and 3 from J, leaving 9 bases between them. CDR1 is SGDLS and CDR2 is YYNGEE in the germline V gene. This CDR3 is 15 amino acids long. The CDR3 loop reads CASSVGSGYTGELFF. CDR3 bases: TGTGCCAGCAGCGTAGGGAGCGGCTACACCGGGGAGCTGTTTTTT.

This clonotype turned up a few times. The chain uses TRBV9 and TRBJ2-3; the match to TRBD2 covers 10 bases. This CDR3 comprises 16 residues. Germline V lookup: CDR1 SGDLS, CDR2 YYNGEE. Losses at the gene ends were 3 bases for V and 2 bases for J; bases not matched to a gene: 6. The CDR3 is CASSDQLAGHTDTQYF. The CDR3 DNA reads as TGTGCCAGCAGCGACCAACTAGCGGGGCACACAGATACGCAGTATTTT.

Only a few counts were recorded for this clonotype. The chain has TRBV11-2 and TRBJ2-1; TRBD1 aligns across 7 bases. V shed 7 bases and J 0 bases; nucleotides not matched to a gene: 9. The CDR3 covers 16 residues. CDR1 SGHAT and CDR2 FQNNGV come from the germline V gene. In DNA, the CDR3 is TGTGCCAGCAACGAACAGGGGTCCTACTCCTACAATGAGCAGTTCTTC. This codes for CASNEQGSYSYNEQFF. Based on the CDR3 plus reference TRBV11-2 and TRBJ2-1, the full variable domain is EAGVAQSPRYKIIEKRQSVAFWCNPISGHATLYWYQQILGQGPKLLIQFQNNGVVDDSQLPKDRFSAERLKGVDSTLKIQPAKLEDSAVYLCASNEQGSYSYNEQFFGPGTRLTVL.

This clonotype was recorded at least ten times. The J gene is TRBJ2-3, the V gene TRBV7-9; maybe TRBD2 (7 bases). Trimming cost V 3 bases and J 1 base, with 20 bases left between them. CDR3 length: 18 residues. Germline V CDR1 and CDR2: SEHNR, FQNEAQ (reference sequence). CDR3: CASSFDISGRGGTDTQYF. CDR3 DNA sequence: TGTGCCAGCAGCTTCGACATTTCTGGGAGGGGGGGCACAGATACGCAGTATTTT.

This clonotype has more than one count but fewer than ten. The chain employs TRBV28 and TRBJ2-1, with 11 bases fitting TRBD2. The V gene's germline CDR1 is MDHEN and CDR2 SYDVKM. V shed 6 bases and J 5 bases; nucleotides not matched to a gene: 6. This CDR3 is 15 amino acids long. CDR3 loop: CASSLLAGENNEQFF. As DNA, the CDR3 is TGTGCCAGCAGCTTACTAGCGGGAGAAAACAATGAGCAGTTCTTC.

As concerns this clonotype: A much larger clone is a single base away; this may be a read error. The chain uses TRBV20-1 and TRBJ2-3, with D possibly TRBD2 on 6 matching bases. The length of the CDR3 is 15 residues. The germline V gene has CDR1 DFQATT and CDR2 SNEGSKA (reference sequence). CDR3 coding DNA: TGCAGTGCTACAGACAGTCTTACTAGCACAGATACGCGGTATTTT. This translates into CSATDSLTSTDTRYF.

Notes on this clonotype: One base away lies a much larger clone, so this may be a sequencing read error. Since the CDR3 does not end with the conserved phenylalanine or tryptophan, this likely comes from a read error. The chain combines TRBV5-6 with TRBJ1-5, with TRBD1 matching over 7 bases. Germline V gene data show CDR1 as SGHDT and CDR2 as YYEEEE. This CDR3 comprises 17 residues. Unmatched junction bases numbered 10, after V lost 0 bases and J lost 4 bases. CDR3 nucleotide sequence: TGTGCCAGCAGCTTGGCGCCCGGGACAGAAGAGAATCAGCCCCAGCATCTT. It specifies CASSLAPGTEENQPQHL.

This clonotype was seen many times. This CDR3 reads CASSITVNTEAFF. DNA of the CDR3: TGTGCCAGTAGTATTACTGTGAACACTGAAGCTTTCTTT. The chain is built from TRBV19 and TRBJ1-1, with no clear D. Per the germline V gene, CDR1 is LNHDA and CDR2 is SQIVND (reference sequence). The CDR3 has 13 residues. Trimming left V 3 bases short and J 0 bases short, with 5 bases between.